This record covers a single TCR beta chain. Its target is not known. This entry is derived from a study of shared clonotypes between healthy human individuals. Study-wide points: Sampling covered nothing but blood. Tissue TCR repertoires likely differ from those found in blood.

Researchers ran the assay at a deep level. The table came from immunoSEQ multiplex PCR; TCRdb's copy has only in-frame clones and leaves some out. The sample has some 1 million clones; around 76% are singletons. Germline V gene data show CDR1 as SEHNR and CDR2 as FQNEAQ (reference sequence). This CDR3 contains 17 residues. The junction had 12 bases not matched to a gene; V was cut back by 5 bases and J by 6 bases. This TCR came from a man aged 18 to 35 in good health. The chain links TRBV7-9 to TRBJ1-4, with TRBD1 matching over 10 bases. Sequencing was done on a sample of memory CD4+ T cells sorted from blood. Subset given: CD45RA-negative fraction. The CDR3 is CASSPRDRGAVDEKLFF. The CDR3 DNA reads TGTGCCAGCAGCCCCCGGGACAGGGGAGCGGTGGATGAAAAACTGTTTTTT.